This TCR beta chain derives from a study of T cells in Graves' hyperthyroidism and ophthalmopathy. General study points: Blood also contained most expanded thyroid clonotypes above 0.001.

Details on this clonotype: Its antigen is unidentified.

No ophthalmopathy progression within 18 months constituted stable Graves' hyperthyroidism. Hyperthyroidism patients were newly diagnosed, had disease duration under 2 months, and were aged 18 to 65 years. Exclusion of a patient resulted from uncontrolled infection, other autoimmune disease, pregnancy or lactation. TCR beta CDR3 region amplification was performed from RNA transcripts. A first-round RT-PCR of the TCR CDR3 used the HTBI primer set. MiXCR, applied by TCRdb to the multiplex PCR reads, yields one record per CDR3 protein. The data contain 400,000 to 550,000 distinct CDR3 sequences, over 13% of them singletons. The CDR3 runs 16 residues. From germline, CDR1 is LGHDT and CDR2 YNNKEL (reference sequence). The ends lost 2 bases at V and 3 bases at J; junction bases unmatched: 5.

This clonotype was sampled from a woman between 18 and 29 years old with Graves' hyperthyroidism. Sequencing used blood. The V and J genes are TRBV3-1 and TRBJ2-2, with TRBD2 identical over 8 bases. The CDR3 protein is CASSQFLREDTGELFF. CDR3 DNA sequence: TGTGCCAGCAGCCAATTCTTGCGGGAGGACACCGGGGAGCTGTTTTTT.